The next 30 T cell receptor beta chains were all read from a single sample in a study of control samples from healthy donors and cancer patients. Assay: immunoSEQ multiplex PCR; the TCRdb copy retains only in-frame clones and omits some. The data show about 70,000 clones, 94% seen once. Material for sequencing was blood. These receptors originate from a woman between 25 and 40 years old in good health.

The chain links TRBV18 to TRBJ2-1; 7 nucleotides match TRBD1. Germline-derived CDR1 and CDR2 are KGHSH and LQKENI. The CDR3 sequence is 14 residues long. The trim removed 5 bases at V and 2 bases at J, leaving 3 bases unmatched. DNA of the CDR3: TGTGCCAGCTCAACAGGGGCCCCCTACAATGAGCAGTTCTTC. This gives the protein CASSTGAPYNEQFF.

The J gene is TRBJ2-2, the V gene TRBV11-3; 7 bases map to TRBD1. The V gene end was trimmed by 5 bases and the J gene end by 1 base; junction bases not matched to a gene: 4. There are 15 residues in the CDR3. Germline V CDR1 and CDR2: SGHNT, YENEEA. CDR3 nucleotide sequence: TGTGCCAGCAGCATACGGACAGGGAACACCGGGGAGCTGTTTTTT. Its protein product is CASSIRTGNTGELFF.

CDR3 residues: CSVGTNEGTTEAFF. The CDR3 DNA reads as TGCAGCGTTGGGACCAACGAGGGTACAACTGAAGCTTTCTTT. J is TRBJ1-1 and V is TRBV29-1; D ambiguous. Germline V gene lookup returns CDR1 SQVTM and CDR2 ANQGSEA. This CDR3 comprises 14 residues. Deletions cut 4 bases from V and 5 bases from J, with 17 bases between.

The rearrangement uses TRBV2 and TRBJ1-2; D not certain. V was clipped by 2 bases and J by 8 bases, with 15 bases between them. Germline V gene sequence: CDR1 SNHLY, CDR2 FYNNEI. This CDR3 contains 14 residues. Here the CDR3 DNA reads TGTGCCAGCAGTGAATCCCCCAGACCTGCGGGCTACACCTTC. Translation: CASSESPRPAGYTF.

This chain links TRBV15 with TRBJ1-1; D call uncertain. The germline V gene encodes CDR1 LNHNV and CDR2 YYDKDF (reference sequence). Deletions cut 6 bases from V and 0 bases from J, with 14 bases between. The CDR3 loop spans 15 amino acids. The CDR3 nucleotides read TGTGCCACCAGGGTAAGACGCAACTTGAACACTGAAGCTTTCTTT. This gives the protein CATRVRRNLNTEAFF.

V gene TRBV30 combines with J gene TRBJ1-2; D ambiguous. This CDR3 has 15 residues. Deletions cut 2 bases from V and 4 bases from J, with 17 bases between. CDR1 is GTSNPN and CDR2 is SVGIG in the germline V gene (reference sequence). The CDR3 reads CAWSSRFAGSYGYTF. In DNA form, the CDR3 reads TGTGCCTGGAGTTCTAGGTTTGCAGGATCCTATGGCTACACCTTC.

The CDR3 region is CASSFEGGRGPGELFF. CDR3 bases: TGTGCCAGCAGCTTCGAAGGGGGGCGGGGGCCCGGGGAGCTGTTTTTT. This chain joins TRBV9 and TRBJ2-2, with D perhaps TRBD2 (7 bases). This CDR3 contains 16 residues. The V and J ends lost 4 bases and 6 bases respectively, with 19 bases between them. Germline-derived CDR1 and CDR2 are SGDLS and YYNGEE.

The CDR3 region has the DNA TGTGCCAGCAGCCTAGGACAGAACACTGAAGCTTTCTTT. It encodes CASSLGQNTEAFF. V and J are TRBV3-1 (or the pseudogene TRBV3-2) and TRBJ1-1, with TRBD1 as a possible D gene (5 bases). Germline V gives CDR1 LGHDT, CDR2 YNNKEL (reference sequence). The CDR3 totals 13 residues. The V end lost 4 bases, the J end lost 1 base, and 7 bases lay between the germline ends.

The V gene is TRBV19, the J gene TRBJ1-5; tentatively, D is TRBD1 (5 bases). The length of the CDR3 is 16 residues. Trimming shortened V by 4 bases and J by 0 bases, and 13 bases separated the two germline ends. CDR1 and CDR2 (germline): LNHDA, SQIVND (reference sequence). The CDR3 DNA sequence: TGTGCCAGTAGTAGCCCGGGACTCCATAGCAATCAGCCCCAGCATTTT. The encoded protein is CASSSPGLHSNQPQHF.

This chain joins TRBV5-1 and TRBJ2-3; 8 bases line up with TRBD2. Per the germline V gene, CDR1 is SGHRS and CDR2 is YFSETQ. This CDR3 spans 15 amino acids. V was pared by 4 bases and J by 4 bases, with 8 bases of the junction left unmatched. The CDR3 sequence is CASSQRAGVADTQYF. The CDR3 DNA sequence: TGCGCCAGCAGCCAACGAGCGGGGGTGGCAGATACGCAGTATTTT.

This clone showed up just a few times. This chain joins TRBV5-4 and TRBJ2-4, with a tentative D call TRBD1 (6 bases). The CDR3 has 13 residues. Between the trimmed V and J ends, which lost 4 bases and 1 base, there was a span of 6 bases. Germline CDR1 SGHNT, CDR2 YYREEE (reference sequence). The CDR3, as DNA: TGTGCCAGCAGCACAGGGGCCAAAAACATTCAGTACTTC. This codes for CASSTGAKNIQYF.

The chain links TRBV19 to TRBJ1-2, with D perhaps TRBD1 (6 bases). Germline CDR1 reads LNHDA; CDR2 reads SQIVND (reference sequence). The CDR3 is made up of 17 amino acids. V shed 7 bases and J shed 2 bases, with 23 bases lying between them. Here the CDR3 reads CASKDYRGTQENYGYTF. CDR3 sequence (DNA): TGTGCCAGTAAGGATTATAGGGGGACCCAAGAAAACTATGGCTACACCTTC.

The chain links TRBV19 to TRBJ2-1, with D perhaps TRBD2 (6 bases). V was pared by 0 bases and J by 4 bases, with 10 bases between. The CDR3 consists of 15 residues. Germline V gene data show CDR1 as LNHDA and CDR2 as SQIVND (reference sequence). CDR3 DNA sequence: TGTGCCAGTAGTATAGAGGGGGGATCTTACAATGAGCAGTTCTTC. This translates into CASSIEGGSYNEQFF.

The rearrangement joins TRBV28 to TRBJ1-2, with TRBD1 matching over 12 bases. The CDR3 sequence is 15 residues long. The V and J ends lost 7 bases and 5 bases, in that order; junction bases with no gene match: 8. CDR1 is MDHEN, CDR2 SYDVKM, per germline. The CDR3 nucleotides read TGTGCCAGCACCTTAGGGGACAGGGGGCTTTATGGCTACACCTTC. Translated: CASTLGDRGLYGYTF.

V gene TRBV16 combines with J gene TRBJ2-5; D is undetermined. Looked up from germline, CDR1 is KGHSY and CDR2 is FQNENV. The CDR3 runs to 14 residues. Trimming stripped 3 bases from V and 7 bases from J, with 15 bases between. The CDR3 is CASSQVGEPRTQYF. The CDR3 nucleotides are TGTGCCAGCAGCCAGGTCGGAGAGCCGAGGACCCAGTACTTC.

The chain carries TRBV19 and TRBJ1-6; unclear D gene. The CDR3 loop spans 14 amino acids. The germline V and J ends were trimmed by 1 base and 5 bases, with 6 bases remaining between them. Germline CDR1 and CDR2: LNHDA and SQIVND (reference sequence). For the CDR3, the DNA is TGTGCCAGTAGTATAGGGAATCATAATTCACCCCTCCACTTT. It is translated as CASSIGNHNSPLHF. Looking up the rest from reference TRBV19 and TRBJ1-6 gives the full variable domain: DGGITQSPKYLFRKEGQNVTLSCEQNLNHDAMYWYRQDPGQGLRLIYYSQIVNDFQKGDIAEGYSVSREKKESFPLTVTSAQKNPTAFYLCASSIGNHNSPLHFGNGTRLTVT.

This chain uses TRBV11-3 with TRBJ2-5; D remains unclear. V lost 3 bases, J lost 3 bases, and 8 bases lay in between. Looked up from germline, CDR1 is SGHNT and CDR2 is YENEEA. The CDR3 sequence is 13 residues long. This CDR3 reads CASSFVTEETQYF. CDR3 DNA sequence: TGTGCCAGCAGCTTCGTTACAGAAGAGACCCAGTACTTC. Together with reference TRBV11-3 and TRBJ2-5, the CDR3 gives the full variable domain: EAGVVQSPRYKIIEKKQPVAFWCNPISGHNTLYWYLQNLGQGPELLIRYENEEAVDDSQLPKDRFSAERLKGVDSTLKIQPAELGDSAVYLCASSFVTEETQYFGPGTRLLVL.

This chain uses TRBV5-4 with TRBJ2-1; TRBD2 matches 7 bases. V dropped 4 bases and J dropped 0; count of bases not matched to a gene: 7. The CDR3 loop spans 16 amino acids. CDR1 and CDR2 from the germline V gene are SGHNT and YYREEE (reference sequence). CDR3 in DNA: TGTGCCAGCAGCCGAAGCGGGGTTAGCTCCTACAATGAGCAGTTCTTC. As protein: CASSRSGVSSYNEQFF.

The rearrangement joins TRBV5-4 to TRBJ1-1; TRBD1 is a possible D gene (5 bases). CDR1 is SGHNT, CDR2 YYREEE, per germline (reference sequence). Trimming removed 4 bases at V and 4 bases at J, with 14 bases between. The CDR3 loop spans 14 amino acids. CDR3 DNA: TGTGCCAGCAGCCGGGAGGGGTCGGGCACTGAAGCTTTCTTT. This gives the protein CASSREGSGTEAFF. The full variable domain, its missing parts supplied by reference TRBV5-4 and TRBJ1-1, is ETGVTQSPTHLIKTRGQQVTLRCSSQSGHNTVSWYQQALGQGPQFIFQYYREEENGRGNFPPRFSGLQFPNYSSELNVNALELDDSALYLCASSREGSGTEAFFGQGTRLTVV.

The DNA of the CDR3 is TGCGCCAGCAGCGCCACAGCGCCCAAGATACATGGCTACACCTTC. Protein product: CASSATAPKIHGYTF. This chain connects TRBV5-1 to TRBJ1-2; D gene unclear. V was pared by 4 bases and J by 6 bases, with 19 bases between. The CDR3 is made up of 15 amino acids. Germline values: CDR1 SGHRS, CDR2 YFSETQ. The full variable domain, with the rest looked up from reference TRBV5-1 and TRBJ1-2, is KAGVTQTPRYLIKTRGQQVTLSCSPISGHRSVSWYQQTPGQGLQFLFEYFSETQRNKGNFPGRFSGRQFSNSRSEMNVSTLELGDSALYLCASSATAPKIHGYTFGSGTRLTVV.

As regards this clone: This specimen includes other DNA sequences encoding the same CDR3. This chain joins TRBV7-2 and TRBJ1-1; D unresolved. Trimming stripped 1 base from V and 1 base from J, with 4 bases between. CDR1 is SGHTA, CDR2 FQGNSA, per germline. The CDR3 is 13 amino acids. The CDR3 sequence: CASSLGRNTEAFF. In nucleotides, the CDR3 is TGTGCCAGCAGCTTAGGCAGGAACACTGAAGCTTTCTTT.

Here the CDR3 DNA reads TGTGCCAGCAGTCCGCCAGTAGGGACTGAAGCTTTCTTT. Translation: CASSPPVGTEAFF. The rearrangement uses TRBV28 and TRBJ1-1; D not resolved. This CDR3 is built from 13 residues. Trimming shortened V by 5 bases and J by 5 bases, and 12 bases separated the two germline ends. Germline V lookup: CDR1 MDHEN, CDR2 SYDVKM. The full variable domain, rest sourced from reference TRBV28 and TRBJ1-1, is DVKVTQSSRYLVKRTGEKVFLECVQDMDHENMFWYRQDPGLGLRLIYFSYDVKMKEKGDIPEGYSVSREKKERFSLILESASTNQTSMYLCASSPPVGTEAFFGQGTRLTVV.

In DNA form, the CDR3 reads TGCGCCAGCAGCTGGGACACGGATGGCTACACCTTC. Translating gives CASSWDTDGYTF. V gene TRBV5-1 combines with J gene TRBJ1-2; TRBD1 might be the D (6 bases). Germline V gene data show CDR1 as SGHRS and CDR2 as YFSETQ. This CDR3 comprises 12 residues. The V and J ends lost 3 bases and 6 bases respectively, with 9 bases between them.

The chain links TRBV10-1 to TRBJ1-3, with a possible D match to TRBD1 (6 bases). The CDR3 sequence is 15 residues long. CDR1 WNHNN and CDR2 SYGVQD come from the germline V gene (reference sequence). The V and J ends lost 4 bases and 0 bases respectively, with 10 bases between them. For the CDR3, the DNA is TGCGCCAGCAGTGTTGGGGACAACTCTGGAAACACCATATATTTT. This codes for CASSVGDNSGNTIYF.

This sequence joins TRBV28 and TRBJ2-5; 15 nucleotides match TRBD2. The V gene's germline CDR1 is MDHEN and CDR2 SYDVKM. The ends lost 8 bases at V and 5 bases at J; junction bases unmatched: 3. This CDR3 is 14 amino acids long. CDR3 nucleotides: TGTGCCAGCCGGACTAGCGGGGGGGTGGAGACCCAGTACTTC. As protein: CASRTSGGVETQYF.

Concerning this clone itself: This sample includes further DNA sequences coding for the same CDR3. The chain has TRBV3-1 (or the pseudogene TRBV3-2) and TRBJ1-6; D not certain. The CDR3 has 14 residues. V shed 1 base and J shed 7 bases, with 8 bases lying between them. CDR1 is LGHDT, CDR2 YNNKEL, per germline (reference sequence). The CDR3 DNA is TGTGCCAGCAGCCAAGGACGGGGAAATTCACCCCTCCACTTT. Its translation is CASSQGRGNSPLHF.

The chain is built from TRBV19 and TRBJ1-5; tentatively, D is TRBD1 (5 bases). From germline, CDR1 is LNHDA and CDR2 SQIVND (reference sequence). The CDR3 sequence is 15 residues long. V was pared by 10 bases and J by 0 bases, with 16 bases between. This CDR3 is CATQRGPYSNQPQHF. The DNA of the CDR3 is TGTGCCACTCAACGGGGACCGTATAGCAATCAGCCCCAGCATTTT.

The chain combines TRBV7-8 with TRBJ2-6; D is ambiguous. The CDR3 runs to 16 residues. Trimming shortened V by 1 base and J by 1 base, and 8 bases separated the two germline ends. Germline values: CDR1 SGHVS, CDR2 FQNEAQ. This CDR3 is CASSLVPGSGANVLTF. CDR3 nucleotides: TGTGCCAGCAGCTTAGTTCCGGGTTCTGGGGCCAACGTCCTGACTTTC.

The V gene is TRBV3-1 (or the pseudogene TRBV3-2), the J gene TRBJ1-5; D gene uncertain. Trimming took off 0 bases at V and 4 bases at J, with 7 bases between the two ends. This CDR3 is 14 amino acids long. CDR1 LGHDT and CDR2 YNNKEL come from the germline V gene (reference sequence). The CDR3 DNA follows: TGTGCCAGCAGCCAAGATATCGGTAATCAGCCCCAGCATTTT. It yields the protein CASSQDIGNQPQHF.

This chain connects TRBV9 to TRBJ1-1; tentative D call: TRBD1 (5 bases). Per the germline V gene, CDR1 is SGDLS and CDR2 is YYNGEE. CDR3 length: 16 residues. V was trimmed by 4 bases and J by 3 bases, leaving 19 bases between them. As DNA, the CDR3 is TGTGCCAGCAGCCCGCATGGGGGAACTCCGGACACTGAAGCTTTCTTT. Encoded protein: CASSPHGGTPDTEAFF.